Given below is one TCR beta chain in context. Its antigen remains unknown. The CDR3 sequence is 15 residues long. Per the germline V gene, CDR1 is LNHDA and CDR2 is SQIVND (reference sequence). Trimming removed 6 bases at V and 0 bases at J, with 12 bases between. Generated by immunoSEQ multiplex PCR, the TCRdb table keeps only in-frame clones and is missing some. The data show 20,000 to 30,000 clones, roughly four fifths seen once. This record comes from a study of lymphopenia after photon versus proton radiotherapy. Findings and limits, study-wide: Proton therapy kept repertoires fairly stable, unlike photons, which gained effector/memory cells. Better survival with proton therapy was suggested as possible, not demonstrated. A bigger post-nadir fall in TCR diversity correlated inversely with survival time in deceased patients. After lymphocyte nadir, photon-treated repertoires showed oligoclonal expansion, especially CD8+ Temra.

The chain employs TRBV19 and TRBJ2-1, with D perhaps TRBD1 (5 bases). The sequencing used peripheral blood, collected from a patient treated with proton-based radiotherapy. The sequence was collected from a woman aged 70-85 years with pancreatic cancer. Written as DNA, the CDR3 is TGTGCCAGTAGGACTGACAGTGCCTCCTACAATGAGCAGTTCTTC. It encodes CASRTDSASYNEQFF.